These 29 T cell receptor beta chains originate from one sample sequenced in a study of beta chain features in type 1 diabetes. The whole isolated RNA underwent reverse transcription, so sequencing captured expressed TCRB transcripts. The table came from immunoSEQ multiplex PCR; TCRdb's copy has only in-frame clones and leaves some out. The sample contains more than 120,000 clones, around 9.3% of which appear only once. Sample: naive CD4+ T cells from blood. These TCRs come from a young man in good health.

This chain links TRBV27 with TRBJ2-1, with 9 bases that match TRBD2. This CDR3 spans 14 amino acids. CDR1 is MNHEY, CDR2 SMNVEV, per germline (reference sequence). Trimming took 5 bases from V and 1 from J; bases not matched to a gene: 0. CDR3 sequence: CASSSGGSYNEQFF. The CDR3 bases are TGTGCCAGCAGTAGCGGGGGGTCCTACAATGAGCAGTTCTTC.

The V and J genes are TRBV6-6 and TRBJ1-1; 8 bases line up with TRBD1. The V gene end was trimmed by 7 bases and the J gene end by 4 bases; junction bases not matched to a gene: 8. CDR1 and CDR2 from the germline V gene are MNHNY and SVGAGI (reference sequence). The CDR3 is made up of 14 amino acids. The DNA for the CDR3 is TGTGCCAGCACCAGACAGGGGATGAGCACTGAAGCTTTCTTT. Its protein is CASTRQGMSTEAFF.

The rearrangement joins TRBV7-2 to TRBJ2-3, with 10 nucleotides matching TRBD2. The V segment lost 5 bases and the J segment 1 base; nucleotides outside the gene matches: 9. From germline, CDR1 is SGHTA and CDR2 FQGNSA. The CDR3 totals 17 residues. Written as DNA, the CDR3 is TGTGCCAGCAGCCTTAGCTCACTAGCGGGGCGCACAGATACGCAGTATTTT. The encoded protein is CASSLSSLAGRTDTQYF.

The table lists this clone with a few counts. The gene calls are TRBV28 and TRBJ2-7; a possible D gene is TRBD1 (5 bases). Germline loops: CDR1 MDHEN, CDR2 SYDVKM. This CDR3 comprises 14 residues. Trimming stripped 7 bases from V and 0 bases from J, with 13 bases between. CDR3 amino acids: CASIPDRGSYEQYF. The CDR3 DNA reads as TGTGCCAGCATTCCTGACAGAGGCTCCTACGAGCAGTACTTC. The full variable domain, completed using reference TRBV28 and TRBJ2-7, is DVKVTQSSRYLVKRTGEKVFLECVQDMDHENMFWYRQDPGLGLRLIYFSYDVKMKEKGDIPEGYSVSREKKERFSLILESASTNQTSMYLCASIPDRGSYEQYFGPGTRLTVT.

This clone was counted between two and nine times. The CDR3 reads CASSDISGGLTDTQYF. CDR3 in DNA: TGCGCCAGCAGTGATATTAGCGGGGGTCTAACAGATACGCAGTATTTT. V is TRBV10-2 and J is TRBJ2-3, with 9 bases that match TRBD2. After removal of 3 bases from V and 3 bases from J, the junction contained 7 bases not matched to a gene. Germline CDR1 WSHSY, CDR2 SAAADI. The CDR3 consists of 16 residues.

This clone was counted between two and nine times. The genes are TRBV9 and TRBJ2-7, with 7 bases aligning to TRBD2. The CDR3 extends over 16 amino acids. CDR1 is SGDLS and CDR2 is YYNGEE in the germline V gene. The trim removed 4 bases at V and 2 bases at J, leaving 12 bases unmatched. The CDR3 spells CASSPRWGGPTYEQYF. DNA for the CDR3: TGTGCCAGCAGCCCACGGTGGGGGGGTCCGACCTACGAGCAGTACTTC.

The V and J genes are TRBV2 and TRBJ1-2; D uncertain. Per germline, CDR1 SNHLY and CDR2 FYNNEI. Deletions cut 5 bases from V and 3 bases from J, with 4 bases between. CDR3 length equals 11 residues. CDR3: CASSLDYGYTF. In DNA form, the CDR3 reads TGTGCCAGCAGTCTAGACTATGGCTACACCTTC.

This chain connects TRBV18 to TRBJ2-1; D possibly corresponds to TRBD2 (6 bases). Germline CDR1 reads KGHSH; CDR2 reads LQKENI. The V and J ends lost 6 bases and 9 bases respectively, with 24 bases between them. The CDR3 has 16 amino acids. DNA for the CDR3: TGTGCCAGCTCGCCCTATCCCGGGACTGAGATCAGTGAGCAGTTCTTC. Its protein product is CASSPYPGTEISEQFF. Looking up the rest from reference TRBV18 and TRBJ2-1 gives the full variable domain: NAGVMQNPRHLVRRRGQEARLRCSPMKGHSHVYWYRQLPEEGLKFMVYLQKENIIDESGMPKERFSAEFPKEGPSILRIQQVVRGDSAAYFCASSPYPGTEISEQFFGPGTRLTVL.

This clone showed up just a few times. V gene TRBV10-3 combines with J gene TRBJ2-7, with D perhaps TRBD2 (6 bases). There are 14 residues in the CDR3. CDR1 ENHRY and CDR2 SYGVKD come from the germline V gene. V was trimmed by 8 bases and J by 3 bases, leaving 17 bases between them. CDR3 loop: CAIGFGGVDYEQYF. The CDR3 DNA is TGTGCCATCGGTTTCGGCGGGGTGGACTACGAGCAGTACTTC.

Only a few counts were recorded for this clone. The chain joins TRBV5-6 to TRBJ2-7; no definite D call. The V gene's germline CDR1 is SGHDT and CDR2 YYEEEE. The CDR3 runs to 14 residues. Trimming cost V 1 base and J 3 bases, with 11 bases left between them. The CDR3 bases are TGTGCCAGCAGCTTGCATAACATCCTCTACGAGCAGTACTTC. Translation: CASSLHNILYEQYF.

The V and J genes are TRBV9 and TRBJ2-3, with TRBD1 matching 9 bases. The CDR3 consists of 16 residues. V shed 3 bases and J 4 bases; nucleotides not matched to a gene: 9. CDR1 SGDLS and CDR2 YYNGEE come from the germline V gene. CDR3 sequence reads: CASSARTGEDADTQYF. The CDR3 bases are TGTGCCAGCAGCGCCCGGACAGGGGAGGATGCAGATACGCAGTATTTT.

This clone was seen more than once but under ten times. The chain links TRBV6-6 to TRBJ2-1; 8 bases are shared with TRBD1. Trimming took 5 bases from V and 0 from J; bases not matched to a gene: 3. Germline CDR1 MNHNY, CDR2 SVGAGI (reference sequence). CDR3 length equals 15 residues. The CDR3 loop reads CASSRQGSSYNEQFF. CDR3 bases: TGTGCCAGCAGTCGACAGGGGAGCTCCTACAATGAGCAGTTCTTC.

This clone was counted between two and nine times. The V gene is TRBV6-5, the J gene TRBJ1-6, with TRBD1 identical over 7 bases. Losses at the gene ends were 2 bases for V and 7 bases for J; bases not matched to a gene: 2. CDR3 length equals 14 residues. Germline V gene data show CDR1 as MNHEY and CDR2 as SVGAGI. The CDR3: CASSYNRGNSPLHF. The CDR3 coding sequence is TGTGCCAGCAGTTACAACAGGGGCAATTCACCCCTCCACTTT.

This clone was picked up a small number of times. The chain is built from TRBV11-3 and TRBJ1-1; TRBD1 aligns across 7 bases. Germline V gene data show CDR1 as SGHNT and CDR2 as YENEEA. The V gene end was trimmed by 4 bases and the J gene end by 3 bases; junction bases not matched to a gene: 8. The CDR3 contains 15 residues. In DNA, the CDR3 is TGTGCCAGCAGCTCCCGACAGGGAGGTTACACTGAAGCTTTCTTT. Residues: CASSSRQGGYTEAFF.

This clone was counted only a few times. The V gene is TRBV30, the J gene TRBJ1-5; D uncertain. The CDR3 sequence is 12 residues long. Germline V gene lookup returns CDR1 GTSNPN and CDR2 SVGIG (reference sequence). V lost 1 base and J lost 14, with 15 bases in between. In DNA form, the CDR3 reads TGTGCCTGGAGTGATGGAGGGAGTTTTAAGCATTTT. Protein sequence: CAWSDGGSFKHF. Combining the CDR3 with reference TRBV30 and TRBJ1-5 gives the whole variable domain SQTIHQWPATLVQPVGSPLSLECTVEGTSNPNLYWYRQAAGRGLQLLFYSVGIGQISSEVPQNLSASRPQDRQFILSSKKLLLSDSGFYLCAWSDGGSFKHFGDGTRLSIL.

This clone appeared a few times. The chain carries TRBV27 and TRBJ2-1; TRBD1 matches at 8 bases. Unmatched junction bases numbered 5, after V lost 1 base and J lost 6 bases. CDR3 length equals 15 residues. Germline V gene lookup returns CDR1 MNHEY and CDR2 SMNVEV (reference sequence). CDR3: CASSLWQGASNEQFF. CDR3 DNA sequence: TGTGCCAGCAGTTTATGGCAGGGGGCTTCCAATGAGCAGTTCTTC.

This chain connects TRBV5-1 to TRBJ2-3; 13 nucleotides line up with TRBD2. The CDR3 spans 14 residues. After removal of 4 bases from V and 5 bases from J, the junction contained 1 base not matched to a gene. Germline V gene lookup returns CDR1 SGHRS and CDR2 YFSETQ. The CDR3 nucleotides read TGCGCCAGCAGCCGGACTAGCGGGGGAGATACGCAGTATTTT. Protein sequence: CASSRTSGGDTQYF.

This clone was observed a few times. This chain uses TRBV5-1 with TRBJ2-5, with 8 bases lining up with TRBD2. V gave up 3 bases and J gave up 4 bases; unmatched junction bases: 11. The CDR3 contains 16 residues. Per germline, CDR1 SGHRS and CDR2 YFSETQ. The CDR3 here is CASSYESGGWPETQYF. The CDR3 DNA follows: TGCGCCAGCAGCTATGAGAGCGGGGGCTGGCCAGAGACCCAGTACTTC.

This clone came up a few times. J is TRBJ2-3 and V is TRBV14; possible D gene TRBD1, 6 bases. The V and J ends lost 2 bases and 0 bases respectively, with 6 bases between them. The germline gives CDR1 SGHDN, CDR2 FVKESK. This CDR3 is built from 14 residues. The CDR3 is CASSQTGSTDTQYF. The CDR3 region has the DNA TGTGCCAGCAGCCAAACAGGGAGCACAGATACGCAGTATTTT.

This chain links TRBV18 with TRBJ1-2, with D maybe TRBD1 (6 bases). From germline, CDR1 is KGHSH and CDR2 LQKENI. The CDR3 spans 15 residues. V lost 3 bases, J lost 3 bases, and 14 bases lay in between. This chain's CDR3 is CASSPGPGVDYGYTF. CDR3 DNA: TGTGCCAGCTCACCGGGCCCAGGGGTTGACTATGGCTACACCTTC.

The chain couples TRBV4-3 to TRBJ2-1; 9 positions agree with TRBD2. Germline CDR1 reads LGHNA; CDR2 reads YSLEER. CDR3 length: 16 residues. Trimming at V came to 0 bases and at J to 2 bases, leaving 2 bases not matched to a gene. The CDR3 region has the DNA TGCGCCAGCAGCCAAGATGCGGGGGGGACCTACAATGAGCAGTTCTTC. Protein: CASSQDAGGTYNEQFF.

V usage is TRBV2 and J usage is TRBJ2-1; 7 nucleotides match TRBD1. The CDR3 length is 16 residues. CDR1 is SNHLY, CDR2 FYNNEI, per germline. V was clipped by 6 bases and J by 2 bases; unmatched bases: 10. The CDR3: CASSYDREGAYNEQFF. CDR3 sequence (DNA): TGTGCCAGCAGCTACGACAGGGAAGGAGCCTACAATGAGCAGTTCTTC.

The V and J genes are TRBV7-9 and TRBJ1-2; D not resolved. V lost 3 bases and J 4 bases, leaving 9 bases between the germline ends. Germline CDR1 SEHNR, CDR2 FQNEAQ (reference sequence). The CDR3 contains 13 residues. CDR3 protein: CASSFEQSYGYTF. The CDR3 DNA reads TGTGCCAGCAGCTTTGAACAGAGCTATGGCTACACCTTC.

The gene calls are TRBV7-2 and TRBJ2-7; 9 nucleotides agree with TRBD2. With V trimmed by 8 bases and J by 2 bases, 13 bases remained unmatched. The germline V gene encodes CDR1 SGHTA and CDR2 FQGNSA. This CDR3 is built from 16 residues. This CDR3 is CASGDPTSGKPYEQYF. CDR3 sequence (DNA): TGTGCCAGCGGCGATCCGACTAGCGGTAAACCCTACGAGCAGTACTTC.

The chain employs TRBV7-6 and TRBJ2-3; 8 bases align to TRBD2. This CDR3 is 17 amino acids long. V lost 5 bases, J lost 0 bases, and 10 bases stayed unmatched. CDR1 SGHVS and CDR2 FNYEAQ come from the germline V gene. This CDR3 is CASSDLSASGSTDTQYF. CDR3 nucleotides: TGTGCCAGCAGCGATTTGTCGGCTAGCGGGAGCACAGATACGCAGTATTTT. Variable domain in full (rest from reference TRBV7-6 and TRBJ2-3): GAGVSQSPRYKVTKRGQDVALRCDPISGHVSLYWYRQALGQGPEFLTYFNYEAQQDKSGLPNDRFSAERPEGSISTLTIQRTEQRDSAMYRCASSDLSASGSTDTQYFGPGTRLTVL.

This rearrangement joins TRBV28 to TRBJ1-5; 8 nucleotides match TRBD1. Germline assignment: CDR1 MDHEN and CDR2 SYDVKM. The CDR3 covers 14 residues. The J segment lost 5 bases and the V segment lost 3 bases, leaving 3 bases of the junction unmatched. CDR3 bases: TGTGCCAGCAGTTTGGCAGGGGGCCATCAGCCCCAGCATTTT. Translating gives CASSLAGGHQPQHF.

This clone was picked up many times. V usage is TRBV9 and J usage is TRBJ2-5; D gene ambiguous. The V end lost 4 bases, the J end lost 2 bases, and 6 bases lay between the germline ends. This CDR3 is 12 amino acids long. Per the germline V gene, CDR1 is SGDLS and CDR2 is YYNGEE. The CDR3 protein is CASSKQQETQYF. The CDR3 coding sequence is TGTGCCAGCAGCAAACAGCAAGAGACCCAGTACTTC.

This clone was picked up a small number of times. V gene TRBV2 combines with J gene TRBJ2-1; TRBD1 is a possible D gene (6 bases). Germline assignment: CDR1 SNHLY and CDR2 FYNNEI. The germline V and J ends were trimmed by 5 bases and 6 bases, with 17 bases remaining between them. This CDR3 spans 15 amino acids. The CDR3 is CASSPTGQRGNEQFF. The CDR3 coding sequence is TGTGCCAGCAGTCCAACGGGACAAAGGGGCAATGAGCAGTTCTTC.

There are many counts of this clone. The chain uses TRBV4-3 and TRBJ2-3; D is unresolved. Trimming left V 0 bases short and J 1 base short, with 8 bases between. This CDR3 region has 15 residues. Germline assignment: CDR1 LGHNA and CDR2 YSLEER. The chain's CDR3 is CASSQDRLGTDTQYF. The CDR3 bases are TGCGCCAGCAGCCAAGATCGTCTAGGCACAGATACGCAGTATTTT.